Below are 32 T cell receptor beta chains sequenced from a single sample in a study of blood T cell repertoires in COVID-19. Assay: immunoSEQ multiplex PCR; the TCRdb copy retains only in-frame clones and omits some. Among 400,000 or so clones listed, 80% to 90% were seen once. The sequencing sample was made of PBMCs or T cells enriched from blood (not recorded which). Receptor source: a young man who had recovered from COVID-19.

The chain has TRBV7-3 and TRBJ2-1; 9 bases align to TRBD1. With 5 bases clipped from V and 3 bases from J, the junction kept 5 bases outside the gene matches. In germline, CDR1 is SGHTA, CDR2 FQGTGA. The CDR3 length is 15 residues. The CDR3 protein is CASSLDRGFYNEQFF. CDR3 bases: TGTGCCAGCAGCCTAGACAGGGGGTTCTACAATGAGCAGTTCTTC.

The genes are TRBV11-3 and TRBJ2-3; possible D gene TRBD1, 6 bases. The CDR3 sequence is 18 residues long. Germline CDR1 SGHNT, CDR2 YENEEA. Between the trimmed V and J ends, which lost 5 bases and 0 bases, there was a span of 21 bases. The CDR3, as DNA: TGTGCCAGCAGCCCGGGACACGTCGCTACAATTAGCACAGATACGCAGTATTTT. Translated, it gives CASSPGHVATISTDTQYF. The complete variable domain, with remaining parts taken from reference TRBV11-3 and TRBJ2-3, reads EAGVVQSPRYKIIEKKQPVAFWCNPISGHNTLYWYLQNLGQGPELLIRYENEEAVDDSQLPKDRFSAERLKGVDSTLKIQPAELGDSAVYLCASSPGHVATISTDTQYFGPGTRLTVL.

J is TRBJ1-4 and V is TRBV28; D is possibly TRBD1 (6 bases). V lost 6 bases and J 4 bases, leaving 9 bases between the germline ends. The CDR3 has 13 residues. Germline CDR1 MDHEN, CDR2 SYDVKM. CDR3 loop: CASRGRGNEKLFF. The DNA of the CDR3 is TGTGCCAGCAGGGGCAGGGGTAATGAAAAACTGTTTTTT.

The chain is built from TRBV19 and TRBJ2-7; 13 nucleotides align to TRBD2. CDR3 size: 17 residues. Germline loops: CDR1 LNHDA, CDR2 SQIVND (reference sequence). V was clipped by 3 bases and J by 4 bases; unmatched bases: 9. For the CDR3, the DNA is TGTGCCAGTAGTATTTCCCCGGGACTAGCGGGAAGATACGAGCAGTACTTC. Translating it yields CASSISPGLAGRYEQYF.

The chain has TRBV6-2 or TRBV6-3 and TRBJ2-5, with TRBD2 identical over 9 bases. Germline V lookup: CDR1 MNHEY, CDR2 SVGEGT. J lost 2 bases, V lost 4 bases, and 5 bases had no gene match. The CDR3 is 15 residues long. The CDR3 loop is CASSSSLAGQETQYF. The CDR3 coding sequence is TGTGCCAGCAGTTCATCACTAGCGGGTCAAGAGACCCAGTACTTC.

The chain joins TRBV7-9 to TRBJ1-1; 7 nucleotides line up with TRBD1. This CDR3 has 13 amino acids. CDR1 is SEHNR, CDR2 FQNEAQ, per germline (reference sequence). V shed 7 bases, J shed 5 bases, and the junction held 7 bases outside the gene matches. CDR3 sequence: CASKSGGGTEAFF. CDR3 nucleotides: TGTGCCAGCAAGTCAGGGGGTGGGACTGAAGCTTTCTTT.

CDR3 region: CASLLAEDDEQYF. Here the CDR3 DNA reads TGTGCCAGCCTTCTAGCGGAAGACGACGAGCAGTACTTC. This chain connects TRBV2 to TRBJ2-7; 7 bases align to TRBD2. Germline values: CDR1 SNHLY, CDR2 FYNNEI. J gave up 5 bases and V 8 bases, and 9 bases lay outside the gene matches. The CDR3 has 13 residues.

The chain recombines TRBV27 with TRBJ2-7; the match to TRBD1 covers 10 bases. From germline, CDR1 is MNHEY and CDR2 SMNVEV (reference sequence). The V and J ends lost 6 bases and 5 bases, in that order; junction bases with no gene match: 10. This CDR3 has 15 residues. CDR3 in amino acids: CASRSMGQGNDEQYF. Here the CDR3 DNA reads TGTGCCAGCAGATCAATGGGACAGGGGAACGACGAGCAGTACTTC.

The V gene is TRBV2, the J gene TRBJ2-2, with a weak D call TRBD2 (6 bases). Germline V gene lookup returns CDR1 SNHLY and CDR2 FYNNEI. V gave up 6 bases and J gave up 7 bases, with 12 bases separating them. The CDR3 covers 13 residues. Written as DNA, the CDR3 is TGTGCCAGCAGCGTCAGGGAGGACGGGGAGCTGTTTTTT. This translates into CASSVREDGELFF.

Only one count was recorded for this clone. The J gene is TRBJ2-2, the V gene TRBV27, with D perhaps TRBD2 (5 bases). Looked up from germline, CDR1 is MNHEY and CDR2 is SMNVEV (reference sequence). V was pared by 2 bases and J by 0 bases, with 10 bases between. CDR3 length: 16 amino acids. The CDR3 loop reads CASSLGSNANTGELFF. CDR3 nucleotide sequence: TGTGCCAGCAGTTTAGGGAGTAACGCGAACACCGGGGAGCTGTTTTTT.

This chain uses TRBV19 with TRBJ2-1; 10 bases align to TRBD2. Germline V CDR1 and CDR2: LNHDA, SQIVND (reference sequence). V trimming: 6 bases; J trimming: 12 bases; junction bases outside the gene matches: 11. This CDR3 spans 14 amino acids. The CDR3 here is CASRGTSGTFGQFF. As DNA, the CDR3 is TGTGCCAGTAGGGGAACTAGCGGGACCTTCGGGCAGTTCTTC.

The chain couples TRBV7-9 to TRBJ2-2; 7 positions agree with TRBD2. The CDR3 loop spans 14 amino acids. With V trimmed by 0 bases and J by 5 bases, 0 bases remained unmatched. CDR1 and CDR2 from the germline V gene are SEHNR and FQNEAQ (reference sequence). The CDR3 bases are TGTGCCAGCAGCTTAGCACTAGCGACCGGGGAGCTGTTTTTT. The encoded protein is CASSLALATGELFF. Variable domain in full (rest from reference TRBV7-9 and TRBJ2-2): DTGVSQNPRHKITKRGQNVTFRCDPISEHNRLYWYRQTLGQGPEFLTYFQNEAQLEKSRLLSDRFSAERPKGSFSTLEIQRTEQGDSAMYLCASSLALATGELFFGEGSRLTVL.

The gene calls are TRBV9 and TRBJ2-1, with D possibly TRBD2 on 6 matching bases. CDR3 length equals 15 residues. Germline CDR1 SGDLS, CDR2 YYNGEE. V shed 0 bases and J shed 4 bases, with 11 bases lying between them. Here the CDR3 reads CASSVASSEYNEQFF. The DNA of the CDR3 is TGTGCCAGCAGCGTAGCGTCTAGCGAGTACAATGAGCAGTTCTTC.

This chain links TRBV28 with TRBJ2-5; the D gene is possibly TRBD1 (5 bases). The CDR3 totals 14 residues. Trimming took 1 base from V and 5 from J, leaving 11 bases between them. CDR1 and CDR2 from the germline V gene are MDHEN and SYDVKM. The CDR3 sequence is CASSLLSGLETQYF. CDR3 DNA sequence: TGTGCCAGCAGTTTATTGTCAGGGTTGGAGACCCAGTACTTC. The complete variable domain, with remaining parts taken from reference TRBV28 and TRBJ2-5, reads DVKVTQSSRYLVKRTGEKVFLECVQDMDHENMFWYRQDPGLGLRLIYFSYDVKMKEKGDIPEGYSVSREKKERFSLILESASTNQTSMYLCASSLLSGLETQYFGPGTRLLVL.

J is TRBJ2-1 and V is TRBV27, with D unclear. The germline V and J ends were trimmed by 2 bases and 7 bases, with 9 bases remaining between them. The CDR3 is 13 amino acids. Germline-derived CDR1 and CDR2 are MNHEY and SMNVEV (reference sequence). The CDR3 reads CASSLNPRNEQFF. For the CDR3, the DNA is TGTGCCAGCAGTTTAAACCCGAGAAATGAGCAGTTCTTC.

CDR3 residues: CASSFSGTSGGYEQYF. CDR3 DNA: TGTGCCAGCAGCTTTAGTGGGACTAGCGGAGGGTACGAGCAGTACTTC. V usage is TRBV7-2 and J usage is TRBJ2-7; TRBD2 agrees at 11 bases. V trimming: 3 bases; J trimming: 4 bases; junction bases outside the gene matches: 8. The germline gives CDR1 SGHTA, CDR2 FQGNSA. This CDR3 comprises 16 residues.

A remark on this clone: Within the sample, other DNA sequences also encode this same CDR3. The CDR3 bases are TGTGCCAGCAGTGAGAGACTGACAGATACGCAGTATTTT. It specifies CASSERLTDTQYF. The V gene is TRBV2, the J gene TRBJ2-3; unclear D gene. CDR3 length: 13 residues. Between the trimmed V and J ends, which lost 3 bases and 3 bases, there was a span of 7 bases. Germline V gene data show CDR1 as SNHLY and CDR2 as FYNNEI.

The chain uses TRBV30 and TRBJ1-3; tentatively, D is TRBD1 (6 bases). The CDR3 totals 13 residues. CDR1 is GTSNPN, CDR2 SVGIG, per germline (reference sequence). The V and J ends lost 6 bases and 0 bases respectively, with 9 bases between them. CDR3 bases: TGTGCCTGCGACAGGCTCTCTGGAAACACCATATATTTT. As protein: CACDRLSGNTIYF.

This chain uses TRBV28 with TRBJ1-4; the match to TRBD1 covers 7 bases. The V gene end was trimmed by 7 bases and the J gene end by 2 bases; junction bases not matched to a gene: 4. CDR1 is MDHEN and CDR2 is SYDVKM in the germline V gene. This CDR3 is built from 14 residues. CDR3 sequence: CASTGGWTNEKLFF. CDR3 in DNA: TGTGCCAGCACAGGGGGTTGGACTAATGAAAAACTGTTTTTT.

The V and J genes are TRBV19 and TRBJ2-7; D is possibly TRBD2 (6 bases). V lost 3 bases and J 3 bases, leaving 15 bases between the germline ends. CDR1 is LNHDA and CDR2 is SQIVND in the germline V gene (reference sequence). This CDR3 has 15 residues. The CDR3 coding sequence is TGTGCCAGTAGTATTTCGGTCGGGAGCGGCTACGAGCAGTACTTC. Protein: CASSISVGSGYEQYF.

The gene calls are TRBV19 and TRBJ1-1; D gene uncertain. Trimming stripped 8 bases from V and 4 bases from J, with 20 bases between. The length of the CDR3 is 15 residues. In germline, CDR1 is LNHDA, CDR2 SQIVND (reference sequence). The CDR3 DNA sequence: TGTGCCAGTTTACCGCCGGGAGGGCCGGGCACTGAAGCTTTCTTT. Translating it yields CASLPPGGPGTEAFF.

The CDR3 DNA reads TGTGCCAGCAGTACTCTCGACAGGGGAGTTGCCTACGAGCAGTACTTC. As protein: CASSTLDRGVAYEQYF. V usage is TRBV27 and J usage is TRBJ2-7; 8 bases agree with TRBD1. With 5 bases clipped from V and 2 bases from J, the junction kept 11 bases outside the gene matches. This CDR3 is built from 16 residues. Per the germline V gene, CDR1 is MNHEY and CDR2 is SMNVEV (reference sequence).

The chain has TRBV5-1 and TRBJ2-7; no definite D call. The ends were cut back, 4 bases at V and 1 base at J, with 3 bases in the middle. This CDR3 spans 11 amino acids. Germline-derived CDR1 and CDR2 are SGHRS and YFSETQ. The CDR3 region is CASSQSYEQYF. CDR3 DNA sequence: TGCGCCAGCAGCCAATCCTACGAGCAGTACTTC.

The rearrangement uses TRBV6-4 and TRBJ1-2; a possible D gene is TRBD1 (6 bases). The CDR3 is 15 residues long. The V and J ends lost 7 bases and 5 bases respectively, with 20 bases between them. The V gene's germline CDR1 is MRHNA and CDR2 SNTAGT. CDR3 loop: CASTPSGGQTYGYTF. CDR3 sequence (DNA): TGTGCCAGCACTCCTTCGGGGGGACAAACATATGGCTACACCTTC.

This sequence joins TRBV4-1 and TRBJ2-7; tentative D call: TRBD1 (5 bases). The germline V gene encodes CDR1 MGHRA and CDR2 YSYEKL. The CDR3 is made up of 17 amino acids. V gave up 1 base and J gave up 3 bases, with 19 bases separating them. In DNA form, the CDR3 reads TGCGCCAGCAGCCAAGGCTTTGACAGCCCTCTAGTCTACGAGCAGTACTTC. Amino acids: CASSQGFDSPLVYEQYF.

This chain joins TRBV30 and TRBJ1-3, with D unclear. CDR1 and CDR2 (germline): GTSNPN, SVGIG (reference sequence). CDR3 length: 14 residues. V was clipped by 0 bases and J by 2 bases, with 8 bases between them. For the CDR3, the DNA is TGTGCCTGGAGTGTTAGCAGCCCTGGAAACACCATATATTTT. Its protein is CAWSVSSPGNTIYF.

V usage is TRBV24-1 and J usage is TRBJ2-7; D possibly corresponds to TRBD2 (6 bases). Trimming removed 3 bases from V and 2 bases from J, with 13 bases in between. Germline-derived CDR1 and CDR2 are KGHDR and SFDVKD. The CDR3 loop spans 15 amino acids. CDR3 DNA sequence: TGTGCCACCAGTGATCCCGCGGCGGGACCCTACGAGCAGTACTTC. It encodes CATSDPAAGPYEQYF.

V usage is TRBV2 and J usage is TRBJ1-5, with a weak D call TRBD1 (6 bases). CDR3 length equals 15 residues. Trimming pared 4 bases from V and 4 bases from J, leaving 14 bases between. Germline CDR1 SNHLY, CDR2 FYNNEI. In DNA form, the CDR3 reads TGTGCCAGCAGTGTAGGTTCAGGGGAAAATCAGCCCCAGCATTTT. Protein product: CASSVGSGENQPQHF.

The rearrangement uses TRBV19 and TRBJ1-3, with 7 bases lining up with TRBD1. Trimming at V came to 8 bases and at J to 1 base, leaving 14 bases not matched to a gene. Germline lookup yields CDR1 LNHDA and CDR2 SQIVND (reference sequence). This CDR3 has 17 amino acids. The CDR3 is CASHSQGTGVSGNTIYF. The CDR3 DNA is TGTGCCAGTCACTCCCAAGGAACAGGGGTTTCTGGAAACACCATATATTTT.

This rearrangement joins TRBV30 to TRBJ1-6; D unresolved. From germline, CDR1 is GTSNPN and CDR2 SVGIG (reference sequence). V was clipped by 4 bases and J by 6 bases, with 10 bases between them. CDR3 size: 13 residues. The DNA of the CDR3 is TGTGCCTGGACAGGTGGCCCTAATTCACCCCTCCACTTT. It translates to CAWTGGPNSPLHF.

The chain links TRBV4-1 to TRBJ2-1, with 10 bases aligning to TRBD2. This CDR3 has 14 residues. CDR1 is MGHRA, CDR2 YSYEKL, per germline. Unmatched junction bases numbered 3, after V lost 0 bases and J lost 10 bases. The CDR3 loop is CASSQEGLALEQFF. For the CDR3, the DNA is TGCGCCAGCAGCCAAGAGGGACTAGCGTTGGAGCAGTTCTTC.

The chain has TRBV5-1 and TRBJ2-5; 9 positions agree with TRBD2. Looked up from germline, CDR1 is SGHRS and CDR2 is YFSETQ. The CDR3 covers 16 residues. Unmatched junction bases numbered 8, after V lost 4 bases and J lost 1 base. CDR3 region: CASSVSGRPVQETQYF. CDR3 sequence (DNA): TGCGCCAGCAGCGTGAGCGGGAGGCCGGTCCAAGAGACCCAGTACTTC.